The 7 T cell receptor beta chains listed next were all sequenced from one sample in a study of blood T cell repertoires in COVID-19. Libraries were prepared by immunoSEQ multiplex PCR; TCRdb keeps only in-frame clonotypes and omits some of them. The sample shows fewer than 350,000 clones, 85% to 90% of them seen only once. Material: PBMCs or T cells enriched from blood (not recorded which). The origin of the receptors is a young woman with acute COVID-19.

In this sample, this clone turned up a few times. Within the sample, other DNA sequences also encode this same CDR3. V usage is TRBV13 and J usage is TRBJ1-2, with 8 bases fitting TRBD1. Germline-derived CDR1 and CDR2 are PRHDT and FYEKMQ (reference sequence). Losses at the gene ends were 0 bases for V and 5 bases for J; bases not matched to a gene: 2. This CDR3 has 14 residues. DNA of the CDR3: TGTGCCAGCAGCTTAGGGACAGGGGATTATGGCTACACCTTC. Translation: CASSLGTGDYGYTF.

The chain combines TRBV28 with TRBJ1-2; TRBD1 matches at 7 bases. V trimming: 4 bases; J trimming: 7 bases; junction bases outside the gene matches: 6. CDR1 MDHEN and CDR2 SYDVKM come from the germline V gene. This CDR3 contains 13 residues. The CDR3 bases are TGTGCCAGCAGTTCTGATAGGGGGCTTGGCTACACCTTC. Its protein product is CASSSDRGLGYTF.

This clone was observed a few times. This chain uses TRBV5-1 with TRBJ2-1; 13 nucleotides agree with TRBD2. This CDR3 spans 18 amino acids. V lost 5 bases and J lost 0; bases outside the gene matches: 8. Germline V gene data show CDR1 as SGHRS and CDR2 as YFSETQ. The CDR3 DNA is TGCGCCAGCAGATGGACTAGCGGGAGCCCATCCTCCTACAATGAGCAGTTCTTC. As protein: CASRWTSGSPSSYNEQFF.

J is TRBJ2-7 and V is TRBV5-4; D unclear. With 1 base removed from V and 3 bases from J, the gap between germline ends came to 2 bases. CDR1 SGHNT and CDR2 YYREEE come from the germline V gene (reference sequence). This CDR3 region has 11 residues. The CDR3: CASSLYYEQYF. Written as DNA, the CDR3 is TGTGCCAGCAGCTTGTACTACGAGCAGTACTTC. The complete variable domain, with remaining parts taken from reference TRBV5-4 and TRBJ2-7, reads ETGVTQSPTHLIKTRGQQVTLRCSSQSGHNTVSWYQQALGQGPQFIFQYYREEENGRGNFPPRFSGLQFPNYSSELNVNALELDDSALYLCASSLYYEQYFGPGTRLTVT.

This clone was detected a few times. The chain couples TRBV7-3 to TRBJ2-7, with 9 bases that match TRBD1. The ends lost 0 bases at V and 0 bases at J; junction bases unmatched: 3. Germline lookup yields CDR1 SGHTA and CDR2 FQGTGA. This CDR3 spans 16 amino acids. The CDR3 nucleotides are TGTGCCAGCAGCTTAACTGGGACAGGGACCTCCTACGAGCAGTACTTC. Amino acids: CASSLTGTGTSYEQYF.

The CDR3 is CSVEDLGRSSGISDTQYF. In nucleotides, the CDR3 is TGCAGCGTTGAAGATCTAGGTCGGTCTAGCGGGATATCAGATACGCAGTATTTT. The gene calls are TRBV29-1 and TRBJ2-3; 9 nucleotides agree with TRBD2. The CDR3 is 18 residues long. J was trimmed by 4 bases and V by 0 bases; bases with no gene match: 14. Germline V gives CDR1 SQVTM, CDR2 ANQGSEA.

The chain uses TRBV29-1 and TRBJ2-1; D is possibly TRBD2 (7 bases). Germline V gene data show CDR1 as SQVTM and CDR2 as ANQGSEA. CDR3 length equals 14 residues. V lost 8 bases to trimming and J lost 8 bases, with 22 bases between them. The CDR3 DNA reads as TGCAGCTCCCTGAGGGGGGAGGGGGGCGATGAGCAGTTCTTC. Amino acids: CSSLRGEGGDEQFF.